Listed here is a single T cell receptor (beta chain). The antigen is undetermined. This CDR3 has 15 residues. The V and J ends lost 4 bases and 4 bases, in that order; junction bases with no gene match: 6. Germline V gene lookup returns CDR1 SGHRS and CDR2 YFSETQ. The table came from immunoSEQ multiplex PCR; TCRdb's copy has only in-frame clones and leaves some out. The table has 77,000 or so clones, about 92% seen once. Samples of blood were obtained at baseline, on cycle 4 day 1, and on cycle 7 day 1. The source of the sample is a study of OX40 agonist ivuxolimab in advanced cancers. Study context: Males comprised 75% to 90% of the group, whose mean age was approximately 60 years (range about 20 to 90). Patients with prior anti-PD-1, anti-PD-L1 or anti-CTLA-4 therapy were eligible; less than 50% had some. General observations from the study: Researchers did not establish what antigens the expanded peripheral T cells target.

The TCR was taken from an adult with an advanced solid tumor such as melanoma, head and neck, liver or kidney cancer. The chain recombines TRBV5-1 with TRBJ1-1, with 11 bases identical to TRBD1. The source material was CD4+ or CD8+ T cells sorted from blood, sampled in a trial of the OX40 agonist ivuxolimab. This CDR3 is CASSQRTGGVTEAFF. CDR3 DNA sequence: TGCGCCAGCAGCCAACGGACAGGGGGCGTCACTGAAGCTTTCTTT. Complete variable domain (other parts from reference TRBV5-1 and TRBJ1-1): KAGVTQTPRYLIKTRGQQVTLSCSPISGHRSVSWYQQTPGQGLQFLFEYFSETQRNKGNFPGRFSGRQFSNSRSEMNVSTLELGDSALYLCASSQRTGGVTEAFFGQGTRLTVV.